One T cell receptor beta chain is described in this entry. This sample was taken from a study of T cell responses to AZD1222 COVID-19 vaccine. Germline loops: CDR1 LNHDA, CDR2 SQIVND (reference sequence). The CDR3 length is 14 residues. Trimming removed 4 bases from V and 3 bases from J, with 13 bases in between. Profiled with immunoSEQ multiplex PCR; TCRdb holds only in-frame clones, not every one. The sample has about 73,000 clones, 89% seen once. The specimen comprised peripheral blood, sampled 28 days after the second AZD1222 dose. The sequence came from an adult who received the AZD1222 COVID-19 vaccine. The chain combines TRBV19 with TRBJ2-7; D perhaps matches TRBD2 (6 bases). The CDR3 protein is CASSRGSGLYEQYF. DNA for the CDR3: TGTGCCAGTAGTAGGGGTTCGGGACTCTACGAGCAGTACTTC.